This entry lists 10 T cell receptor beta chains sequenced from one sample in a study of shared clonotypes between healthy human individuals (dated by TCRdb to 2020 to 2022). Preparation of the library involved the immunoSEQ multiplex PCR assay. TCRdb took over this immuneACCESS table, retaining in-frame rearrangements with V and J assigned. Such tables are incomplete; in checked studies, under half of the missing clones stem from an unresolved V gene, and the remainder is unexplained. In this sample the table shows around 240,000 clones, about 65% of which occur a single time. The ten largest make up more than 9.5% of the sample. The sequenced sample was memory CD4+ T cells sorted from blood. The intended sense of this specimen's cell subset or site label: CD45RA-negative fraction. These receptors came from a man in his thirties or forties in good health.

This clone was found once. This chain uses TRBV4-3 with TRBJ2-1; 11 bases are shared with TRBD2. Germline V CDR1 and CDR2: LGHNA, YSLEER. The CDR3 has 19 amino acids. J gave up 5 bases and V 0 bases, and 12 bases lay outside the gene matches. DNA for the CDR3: TGCGCCAGCAGCCAAGAGAGGTTTGCACCGGGACTAGCGGACAATGAGCAGTTCTTC. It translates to CASSQERFAPGLADNEQFF.

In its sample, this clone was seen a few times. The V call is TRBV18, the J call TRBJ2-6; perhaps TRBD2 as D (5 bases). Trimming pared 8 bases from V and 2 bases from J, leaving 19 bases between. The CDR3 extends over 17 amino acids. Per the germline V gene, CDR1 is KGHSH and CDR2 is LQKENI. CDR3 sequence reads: CASTKPGSPPGANVLTF. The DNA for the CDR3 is TGTGCCAGCACGAAGCCTGGGAGTCCTCCTGGGGCCAACGTCCTGACTTTC.

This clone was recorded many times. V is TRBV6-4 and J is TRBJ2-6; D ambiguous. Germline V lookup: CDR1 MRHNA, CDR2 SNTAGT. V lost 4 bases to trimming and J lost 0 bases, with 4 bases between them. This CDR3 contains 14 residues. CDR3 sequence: CASSGTSGANVLTF. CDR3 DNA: TGTGCCAGCAGTGGGACCTCTGGGGCCAACGTCCTGACTTTC.

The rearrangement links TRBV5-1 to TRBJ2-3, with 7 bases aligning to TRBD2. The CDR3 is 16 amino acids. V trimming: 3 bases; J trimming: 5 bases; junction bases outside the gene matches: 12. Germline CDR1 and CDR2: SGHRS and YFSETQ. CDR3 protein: CASSWVVREHVDTQYF. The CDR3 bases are TGCGCCAGCAGCTGGGTTGTGCGGGAGCACGTAGATACGCAGTATTTT.

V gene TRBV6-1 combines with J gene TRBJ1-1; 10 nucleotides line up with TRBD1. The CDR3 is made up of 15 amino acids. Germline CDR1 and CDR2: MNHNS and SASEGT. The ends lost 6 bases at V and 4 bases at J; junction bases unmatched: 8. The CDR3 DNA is TGTGCCAGCAGCTTTAGACAGGGGGCCGGCACTGAAGCTTTCTTT. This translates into CASSFRQGAGTEAFF.

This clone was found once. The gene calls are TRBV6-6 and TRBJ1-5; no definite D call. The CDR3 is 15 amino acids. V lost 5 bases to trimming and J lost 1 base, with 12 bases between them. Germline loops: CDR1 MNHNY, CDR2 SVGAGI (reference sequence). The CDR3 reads CASSTGSASNQPQHF. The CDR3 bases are TGTGCCAGCAGTACTGGGTCGGCAAGCAATCAGCCCCAGCATTTT.

The CDR3 is CASSLGVRPTEAFF. CDR3 DNA: TGCGCCAGCAGCTTGGGGGTGAGACCCACTGAAGCTTTCTTT. The chain combines TRBV5-1 with TRBJ1-1, with no clear D. CDR1 is SGHRS and CDR2 is YFSETQ in the germline V gene. The CDR3 extends over 14 amino acids. Trimming shortened V by 0 bases and J by 4 bases, and 10 bases separated the two germline ends.

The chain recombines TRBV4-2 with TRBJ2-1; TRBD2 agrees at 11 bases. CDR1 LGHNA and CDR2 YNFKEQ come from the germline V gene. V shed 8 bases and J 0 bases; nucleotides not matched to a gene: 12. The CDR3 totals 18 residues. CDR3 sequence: CASSFSGRAKSSYNEQFF. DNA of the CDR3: TGTGCCAGCTCCTTTAGCGGGAGGGCAAAGAGCTCCTACAATGAGCAGTTCTTC.

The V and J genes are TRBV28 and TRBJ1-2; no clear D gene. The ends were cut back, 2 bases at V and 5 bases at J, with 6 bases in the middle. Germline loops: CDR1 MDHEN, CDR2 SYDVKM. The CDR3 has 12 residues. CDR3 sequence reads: CASSLRRYGYTF. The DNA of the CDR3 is TGTGCCAGCAGTTTACGGCGATATGGCTACACCTTC.

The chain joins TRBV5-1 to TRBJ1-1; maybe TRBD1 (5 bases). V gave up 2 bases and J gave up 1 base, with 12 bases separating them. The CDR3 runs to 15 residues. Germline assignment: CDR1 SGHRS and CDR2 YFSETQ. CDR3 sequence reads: CASSLLGHSNTEAFF. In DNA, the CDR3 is TGCGCCAGCAGCTTATTAGGACACTCGAACACTGAAGCTTTCTTT.